Shown below are 22 T cell receptor beta chains from a single sample sequenced in a study of T cell responses to AZD1222 COVID-19 vaccine. Produced via immunoSEQ multiplex PCR; TCRdb's table is partial and in-frame only. The repertoire holds around 110,000 clones, with around nine tenths as singletons. This specimen was peripheral blood, taken on day 0 of AZD1222 vaccination. Receptors were obtained from an adult in good health.

This chain joins TRBV29-1 and TRBJ2-3; TRBD1 might be the D (6 bases). Germline V gives CDR1 SQVTM, CDR2 ANQGSEA. Trimming took off 5 bases at V and 6 bases at J, with 15 bases between the two ends. The CDR3 is 13 residues long. CDR3 sequence (DNA): TGCAGCGTTTCGACAGGACCGGGGGATACGCAGTATTTT. It translates to CSVSTGPGDTQYF.

The chain couples TRBV19 to TRBJ2-1; no firm D call. The CDR3 extends over 15 amino acids. V was cut by 5 bases and J by 4 bases, with 15 bases left in between. Germline V gene sequence: CDR1 LNHDA, CDR2 SQIVND (reference sequence). The CDR3 sequence: CASSPGPTVYNEQFF. The CDR3 bases are TGTGCCAGTAGTCCCGGGCCGACGGTGTACAATGAGCAGTTCTTC.

Here the CDR3 DNA reads TGTGCCAGCAGCTTAGTATCCCAGCCCAACTATGGCTACACCTTC. This sequence encodes CASSLVSQPNYGYTF. V usage is TRBV7-9 and J usage is TRBJ1-2; D is undetermined. The CDR3 runs to 15 residues. V was trimmed by 1 base and J by 2 bases, leaving 11 bases between them. The V gene's germline CDR1 is SEHNR and CDR2 FQNEAQ (reference sequence).

The chain uses TRBV7-2 and TRBJ2-7, with a tentative D call TRBD1 (6 bases). This CDR3 contains 13 residues. V was pared by 5 bases and J by 3 bases, with 11 bases between. Germline values: CDR1 SGHTA, CDR2 FQGNSA. CDR3 protein: CASSPLTGYEQYF. The CDR3 DNA follows: TGTGCCAGCAGCCCACTGACAGGCTACGAGCAGTACTTC. Drawing the rest from reference TRBV7-2 and TRBJ2-7, the complete variable domain is GAGVSQSPSNKVTEKGKDVELRCDPISGHTALYWYRQSLGQGLEFLIYFQGNSAPDKSGLPSDRFSAERTGGSVSTLTIQRTQQEDSAVYLCASSPLTGYEQYFGPGTRLTVT.

This chain uses TRBV30 with TRBJ1-2; 8 bases align to TRBD1. V lost 4 bases to trimming and J lost 7 bases; unmatched junction nucleotides: 8. Germline CDR1 reads GTSNPN; CDR2 reads SVGIG (reference sequence). This CDR3 has 13 amino acids. DNA of the CDR3: TGTGCCTGGAATAGATACGGACAGGGTGGCTACACCTTC. Protein sequence: CAWNRYGQGGYTF.

The chain joins TRBV7-9 to TRBJ1-4, with TRBD1 identical over 12 bases. The CDR3 consists of 16 residues. The junction had 8 bases not matched to a gene; V was cut back by 5 bases and J by 7 bases. Germline CDR1 is SEHNR and CDR2 is FQNEAQ (reference sequence). CDR3 residues: CASSEGDRGLREKLFF. Written as DNA, the CDR3 is TGTGCCAGCAGCGAGGGGGACAGGGGGCTACGTGAAAAACTGTTTTTT.

CDR3 residues: CASSEVGLGEQFF. CDR3 sequence (DNA): TGTGCCAGCAGTGAAGTTGGGCTTGGCGAGCAGTTCTTC. This chain uses TRBV6-1 with TRBJ2-1; no clear D gene. Looked up from germline, CDR1 is MNHNS and CDR2 is SASEGT. The CDR3 extends over 13 amino acids. The germline V and J ends were trimmed by 1 base and 10 bases, with 11 bases remaining between them.

The genes are TRBV30 and TRBJ1-3; D remains unclear. Trimming stripped 2 bases from V and 7 bases from J, with 6 bases between. Germline-derived CDR1 and CDR2 are GTSNPN and SVGIG (reference sequence). CDR3 length: 11 amino acids. The CDR3 DNA reads TGTGCCTGGAGTCAGTCGAACACCATATATTTT. It yields the protein CAWSQSNTIYF.

This chain connects TRBV7-8 to TRBJ2-6; D gene unclear. CDR1 and CDR2 from the germline V gene are SGHVS and FQNEAQ. The CDR3 length is 15 residues. V dropped 5 bases and J dropped 1 base, with 9 bases sitting between them. CDR3 sequence reads: CASSPQESGANVLTF. The CDR3 DNA reads as TGTGCCAGCAGCCCCCAAGAGTCTGGGGCCAACGTCCTGACTTTC. Combining the CDR3 with reference TRBV7-8 and TRBJ2-6 gives the whole variable domain GAGVSQSPRYKVAKRGQDVALRCDPISGHVSLFWYQQALGQGPEFLTYFQNEAQLDKSGLPSDRFFAERPEGSVSTLKIQRTQQEDSAVYLCASSPQESGANVLTFGAGSRLTVL.

The chain combines TRBV4-1 with TRBJ2-7, with 8 bases that match TRBD1. There are 16 residues in the CDR3. In germline, CDR1 is MGHRA, CDR2 YSYEKL. V shed 3 bases, J shed 4 bases, and the junction held 11 bases outside the gene matches. The CDR3 sequence: CASSQAAGQASYEQYF. In DNA, the CDR3 is TGCGCCAGCAGCCAGGCCGCGGGACAGGCCTCTTACGAGCAGTACTTC.

The V and J genes are TRBV4-3 and TRBJ2-7; 7 bases fit TRBD1. CDR3 length: 12 amino acids. V lost 11 bases and J lost 3; bases outside the gene matches: 7. Germline lookup yields CDR1 LGHNA and CDR2 YSLEER. CDR3 in amino acids: CAAGTDDYEQYF. CDR3 DNA sequence: TGCGCCGCCGGGACAGACGACTACGAGCAGTACTTC.

Only one count was recorded for this clone. The chain links TRBV6-6 to TRBJ1-5; 7 positions match TRBD1. Germline values: CDR1 MNHNY, CDR2 SVGAGI (reference sequence). The CDR3 has 16 amino acids. V shed 6 bases, J shed 2 bases, and the junction held 10 bases outside the gene matches. CDR3 in amino acids: CASSTTPGTGNQPQHF. Here the CDR3 DNA reads TGTGCCAGCAGCACAACACCCGGGACAGGCAATCAGCCCCAGCATTTT.

The genes are TRBV15 and TRBJ1-3; D may be TRBD1 (5 bases). The V and J ends lost 0 bases and 4 bases respectively, with 10 bases between them. The CDR3 is 15 residues long. Germline CDR1 is LNHNV and CDR2 is YYDKDF (reference sequence). CDR3 loop: CATSRDRGPGNTIYF. The CDR3 DNA is TGTGCCACCAGCAGAGATAGGGGACCCGGAAACACCATATATTTT.

The CDR3 DNA reads TGTGCCTTGTCCGGACTTGCGGCTGAAGCTTTCTTT. This gives the protein CALSGLAAEAFF. The rearrangement uses TRBV30 and TRBJ1-1, with D hard to call. The V gene's germline CDR1 is GTSNPN and CDR2 SVGIG (reference sequence). The germline V and J ends were trimmed by 7 bases and 6 bases, with 15 bases remaining between them. This CDR3 is 12 amino acids long.

The chain is built from TRBV4-3 and TRBJ1-5; possibly TRBD1 for D (6 bases). The V gene lost 4 bases and the J gene lost 5 bases, with 12 bases spanning the gap. CDR1 and CDR2 from the germline V gene are LGHNA and YSLEER. The CDR3 is 14 residues long. The CDR3 DNA reads TGCGCCAGCAGCCTAAACCAGGGGTATCAGCCCCAGCATTTT. As protein: CASSLNQGYQPQHF.

The rearrangement links TRBV4-1 to TRBJ1-5; possible D gene TRBD1, 6 bases. Trimming stripped 5 bases from V and 1 base from J, with 12 bases between. The CDR3 has 15 amino acids. The germline CDR1 and CDR2 sequences are MGHRA and YSYEKL. The CDR3 is CASSLGGQSNQPQHF. The CDR3 DNA sequence: TGCGCCAGCAGCTTGGGGGGCCAAAGCAATCAGCCCCAGCATTTT.

The rearrangement joins TRBV3-1 (or the pseudogene TRBV3-2) to TRBJ2-7; 9 bases are shared with TRBD2. There are 15 residues in the CDR3. Germline assignment: CDR1 LGHDT and CDR2 YNNKEL (reference sequence). The trim removed 1 base at V and 6 bases at J, leaving 7 bases unmatched. This chain's CDR3 is CASSQAGREGPEQYF. CDR3 DNA sequence: TGTGCCAGCAGCCAAGCGGGGCGGGAGGGCCCCGAGCAGTACTTC.

V is TRBV6-5 and J is TRBJ2-7, with TRBD1 matching 8 bases. CDR3 length: 13 amino acids. The germline gives CDR1 MNHEY, CDR2 SVGAGI. Trimming cost V 5 bases and J 5 bases; bases outside gene matches: 5. CDR3 region: CASSIQTGDEQYF. CDR3 bases: TGTGCCAGCAGTATCCAGACAGGGGACGAGCAGTACTTC.

The rearrangement links TRBV6-5 to TRBJ1-5; D uncertain. The germline V and J ends were trimmed by 5 bases and 1 base, with 9 bases remaining between them. The CDR3 has 14 residues. Germline V lookup: CDR1 MNHEY, CDR2 SVGAGI. The CDR3 DNA reads TGTGCCAGCAGTACAAGAGGAAGCAATCAGCCCCAGCATTTT. Translation: CASSTRGSNQPQHF.

The CDR3 here is CASSRQGGKLFF. CDR3 coding DNA: TGTGCCAGCAGTAGACAGGGGGGAAAACTGTTTTTT. The chain carries TRBV2 and TRBJ1-4; 9 bases agree with TRBD1. The CDR3 is made up of 12 amino acids. Germline V CDR1 and CDR2: SNHLY, FYNNEI. V trimming: 5 bases; J trimming: 10 bases; junction bases outside the gene matches: 2.

The gene calls are TRBV5-4 and TRBJ2-3, with TRBD2 matching 10 bases. V lost 4 bases and J lost 5; bases outside the gene matches: 4. The CDR3 is 14 amino acids. The germline CDR1 and CDR2 sequences are SGHNT and YYREEE (reference sequence). In DNA, the CDR3 is TGTGCCAGCAGCCTGGGACTAGCGAGAGATACGCAGTATTTT. Translated: CASSLGLARDTQYF. The full variable domain, its missing parts supplied by reference TRBV5-4 and TRBJ2-3, is ETGVTQSPTHLIKTRGQQVTLRCSSQSGHNTVSWYQQALGQGPQFIFQYYREEENGRGNFPPRFSGLQFPNYSSELNVNALELDDSALYLCASSLGLARDTQYFGPGTRLTVL.

This CDR3 is CASRRDMNTEAFF. CDR3 coding DNA: TGTGCCAGCAGAAGAGACATGAACACTGAAGCTTTCTTT. The V and J genes are TRBV5-4 and TRBJ1-1; D gene ambiguous. Germline CDR1 SGHNT, CDR2 YYREEE (reference sequence). Deletions cut 5 bases from V and 0 bases from J, with 8 bases between. This CDR3 has 13 amino acids.